This T cell receptor beta chain appears in the sequencing data of a study of long-term antiretroviral therapy in people with HIV. Every one of the donors gave at least one pre-ART PBMC sample and at least two post-ART PBMC samples. Details on this clone: Its specificity is not known.

Runs used v3.0 of the immunoSEQ assay and were done at survey level. Generated by immunoSEQ multiplex PCR, the TCRdb table keeps only in-frame clones and is missing some. The profile shows approximately 7,900 clones, over 75% of them singletons. Points from the study as a whole: Drawn between 2004 and 2017, the blood was possibly obtained under older ART regimens. There were no data on ART adherence, viral resistance or therapy changes, a gap that limits inferences about post-ART repertoire changes.

The germline V gene encodes CDR1 SGHTA and CDR2 FQGNSA. The CDR3 sequence is 16 residues long. V lost 2 bases and J lost 1, with 14 bases in between. The chain has TRBV7-2 and TRBJ1-1; D unresolved. This receptor was obtained from a man aged 35 to 55 with HIV. The sequencing used unsorted PBMCs, collected 0.1 years after starting antiretroviral therapy. DNA for the CDR3: TGTGCCAGCAGCTTATGGTATATGGCGACGAACACTGAAGCTTTCTTT. This translates into CASSLWYMATNTEAFF.